A selection of T cell receptor beta chains follows, all from one sample in a study of blood T cell repertoires in COVID-19. The data were produced by immunoSEQ multiplex PCR, yet TCRdb's version contains in-frame clones alone and is incomplete. The sample includes about 68,000 clones, 60% to 85% of them seen just once. Sequencing was done on a sample of peripheral blood. The receptors derive from a human donor in a cohort sampled during active COVID-19. CDR3s include the opening cysteine and the closing phenylalanine or tryptophan. A D gene is named only where the DNA matches it firmly. A row's size may be missing; if present it is once, few, many or a size class.

J gene,clone size,D gene,V gene,CDR3 protein,CDR3 DNA
TRBJ2-7,-,TRBD1,TRBV6-5,CASSGQGYVEQYF,TGTGCCAGCTCCGGACAGGGCTACGTCGAGCAGTACTTC
TRBJ2-7,-,-,TRBV3-1/TRBV3-2,CASSRWGPPYEQYF,TGTGCCAGCAGCCGTTGGGGCCCCCCCTACGAGCAGTACTTC
TRBJ2-1,-,-,TRBV27,CASSFRGTSSSYNEQFF,TGTGCCAGCAGTTTCCGCGGCACATCGAGCTCCTACAATGAGCAGTTCTTC
TRBJ1-1,-,-,TRBV7-2,CASSEIQLISEAFF,TGTGCCAGCAGCGAAATACAGCTGATCAGTGAAGCTTTCTTT
TRBJ2-2,-,TRBD2,TRBV6-2/TRBV6-3,CASSNPTSRAGELFF,TGTGCCAGCAGTAACCCGACTAGCCGGGCGGGGGAGCTGTTTTTT
TRBJ2-1,-,-,TRBV7-8,CASSLVGGEQFF,TGTGCCAGCAGCTTAGTTGGGGGGGAGCAGTTCTTC
TRBJ2-5,-,-,TRBV5-1,CASMLTVTSKETQYF,TGCGCCAGCATGTTGACAGTCACCTCTAAAGAGACCCAGTACTTC
TRBJ2-2,-,TRBD1,TRBV29-1,CSADVTGVGELFF,TGCAGCGCTGACGTTACAGGGGTGGGGGAGCTGTTTTTT
TRBJ2-3,-,-,TRBV4-1,CASSQDNSRTDTQYF,TGCGCCAGCAGCCAAGATAACAGCCGCACAGATACGCAGTATTTT
TRBJ2-7,-,TRBD2,TRBV28,CASSFMASGSPYEQYF,TGTGCCAGCAGTTTTATGGCTAGCGGGAGTCCCTACGAGCAGTACTTC
TRBJ1-1,-,-,TRBV27,CASSLERQTMNTEAFF,TGTGCCAGCAGCCTAGAGAGACAGACGATGAACACTGAAGCTTTCTTT
TRBJ2-2,-,TRBD1,TRBV9,CASSVAWDRGNTGELFF,TGTGCCAGCAGCGTAGCTTGGGACAGGGGGAACACCGGGGAGCTGTTTTTT
TRBJ2-7,-,TRBD2,TRBV27,CASTPALAGGYEQYF,TGTGCCAGCACTCCCGCGCTAGCGGGTGGCTACGAGCAGTACTTC
TRBJ1-4,-,-,TRBV10-3,CAISPGRSNEKLFF,TGTGCCATCAGCCCGGGGAGGTCTAATGAAAAACTGTTTTTT
TRBJ2-3,-,TRBD2,TRBV3-1/TRBV3-2,CASSQDMASGGVQYF,TGTGCCAGCAGCCAAGATATGGCTAGCGGGGGGGTGCAGTATTTT
TRBJ2-1,-,TRBD1,TRBV6-2/TRBV6-3,CASSPRTGVEQFF,TGTGCCAGCAGTCCCAGGACAGGGGTCGAGCAGTTCTTC
TRBJ1-1,few,-,TRBV3-1/TRBV3-2,CASSQGTSNTEAFF,TGTGCCAGCAGCCAAGGGACAAGTAACACTGAAGCTTTCTTT
TRBJ2-7,-,-,TRBV24-1,CATLTDYEQYF,TGTGCCACTTTGACTGATTACGAGCAGTACTTC
TRBJ2-7,-,TRBD1,TRBV3-1/TRBV3-2,CASSQGGTGWGEQYF,TGTGCCAGCAGCCAAGGGGGGACAGGGTGGGGTGAGCAGTACTTC
TRBJ1-1,-,-,TRBV6-6,CASERQDTEAFF,TGTGCCAGCGAAAGACAAGACACTGAAGCTTTCTTT
TRBJ2-1,-,TRBD2,TRBV5-1,CASSLGLAGSILSSYNEQFF,TGCGCCAGCAGCTTGGGACTAGCGGGAAGCATCCTAAGCTCCTACAATGAGCAGTTCTTC
TRBJ2-5,-,-,TRBV7-9,CASSFAGSEETQYF,TGTGCCAGCAGCTTTGCTGGGTCGGAGGAGACCCAGTACTTC
TRBJ2-2,-,TRBD1,TRBV19,CATRSGQGRKAGELFF,TGTGCCACCAGATCAGGACAGGGCCGTAAGGCCGGGGAGCTGTTTTTT